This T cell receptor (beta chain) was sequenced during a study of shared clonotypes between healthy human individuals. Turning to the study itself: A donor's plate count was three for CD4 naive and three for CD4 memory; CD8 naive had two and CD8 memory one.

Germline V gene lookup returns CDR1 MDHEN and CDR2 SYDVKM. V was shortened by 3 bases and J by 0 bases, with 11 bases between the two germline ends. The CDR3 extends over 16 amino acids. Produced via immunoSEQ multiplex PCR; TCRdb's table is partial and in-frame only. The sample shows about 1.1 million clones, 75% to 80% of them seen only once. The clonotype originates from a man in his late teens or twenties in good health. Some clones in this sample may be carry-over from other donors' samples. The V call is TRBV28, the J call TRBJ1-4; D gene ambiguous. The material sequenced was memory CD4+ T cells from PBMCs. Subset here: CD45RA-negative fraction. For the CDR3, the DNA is TGTGCCAGCAGTTTGGAGGGCACAGCAACTAATGAAAAACTGTTTTTT. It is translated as CASSLEGTATNEKLFF.